Reported below is one T cell receptor (beta chain). Its antigen is still unknown. The sample is drawn from a study of T cell responses to AZD1222 COVID-19 vaccine. Broader study findings: After the peak T cell response, and only then, were repertoires sampled. The study found vaccine-associated CD4 TCRs spanning spike, dominant at 160-218 and 743-854. Nearly half of the spike-specific TCRs reportedly recognize variant regions that carry no mutations.

The CDR3 runs 12 residues. Deletions cut 0 bases from V and 9 bases from J, with 6 bases between. Germline V gene sequence: CDR1 MNHEY, CDR2 SVGEGT. This table comes from immunoSEQ multiplex PCR, and its TCRdb copy is limited to in-frame clones, with some not included. This table has 90,000 to 110,000 clones, roughly 87% appearing once. The rearrangement links TRBV6-2 or TRBV6-3 to TRBJ1-5; D gene unclear. The material sequenced was peripheral blood, taken on day 0 of MenACWY control vaccination. The TCR originated in an adult in good health. The CDR3 protein is CASSYSEGPQHF. The CDR3 DNA reads TGTGCCAGCAGTTACTCGGAAGGGCCCCAGCATTTT.